These 27 T cell receptor beta chains were all obtained from the same sample, sequenced in a study of CXCR3-negative and CXCR3-positive naive CD8 T cells. Overall study findings and caveats: More hydrophobic TRB CDR3s occurred in CXCR3-positive than in CXCR3-negative naive cells.

UMI-tagged TRB cDNA libraries were built via 5' RACE. TCRdb derives one entry per CDR3 protein from the 5' RACE reads, leaving out DNA. The data show about 150,000 distinct CDR3 sequences, and the top ten clones hold just under 0.5%. What these receptors recognize is not known. Sequenced material: naive CXCR3+ CD8+ T cells from blood. Regarding subset: CD45RO-CCR7+CD27+CD95- naive CD8+ T cells expressing CXCR3 (TNR3+). These receptors came from a human donor in good health. Some clones in this sample may be carry-over from other donors' samples.

V gene TRBV7-3 combines with J gene TRBJ2-1; TCRdb's assignment of TRBD2 cannot be checked, as there is no DNA. The CDR3 length is 15 residues. Germline values: CDR1 SGHTA, CDR2 FQGTGA. The CDR3 loop is CASSYSGGGNNEQFF.

V gene TRBV5-1 combines with J gene TRBJ2-1. CDR1 SGHRS and CDR2 YFSETQ come from the germline V gene. The CDR3 length is 13 residues. CDR3 sequence reads: CASRYALNNEQFF.

The chain is built from TRBV7-9 and TRBJ2-7; TCRdb outputs TRBD2, but without DNA this stays unchecked. This CDR3 contains 16 residues. Per germline, CDR1 SEHNR and CDR2 FQNEAQ (reference sequence). CDR3 protein: CVSSPWGRLPPVEQYF.

The chain links TRBV10-1 to TRBJ2-5. The CDR3 runs 14 residues. Germline values: CDR1 WNHNN, CDR2 SYGVQD (reference sequence). The CDR3 here is CASSESGDQETQYF.

The gene calls are TRBV6-7 and TRBJ2-7; TCRdb proposes TRBD1, but this gene call is untestable without DNA. TRBV6-7 is labeled an ORF, and its function is uncertain. The CDR3 runs 16 residues. CDR3 in amino acids: CASSFTNRDRGYEQYF.

The CDR3 sequence is CASSKARSIYEQFF. This chain connects TRBV21-1 to TRBJ2-1. TRBV21-1 is a known pseudogene. The CDR3 has 14 amino acids.

The CDR3 spells CSARAAGAPQETQYF. This chain uses TRBV20-1 with TRBJ2-5; absent DNA, TCRdb's TRBD1 call cannot be checked. Germline lookup yields CDR1 DFQATT and CDR2 SNEGSKA (reference sequence). The length of the CDR3 is 15 residues.

The gene calls are TRBV11-2 and TRBJ2-2. The CDR3 sequence is 15 residues long. CDR1 and CDR2 (germline): SGHAT, FQNNGV. CDR3 amino acids: CASSSTSDGTGELFF.

The V gene is TRBV28, the J gene TRBJ1-4. The V gene's germline CDR1 is MDHEN and CDR2 SYDVKM. This CDR3 spans 15 amino acids. The CDR3 is CASSFGPGVNEKLFF.

The chain has TRBV7-3 and TRBJ1-1; TCRdb outputs TRBD1, but without DNA this stays unchecked. The CDR3 spans 13 residues. Germline CDR1 is SGHTA and CDR2 is FQGTGA. This CDR3 is CASSITGGAEAFF. Full variable domain (rest looked up from reference TRBV7-3 and TRBJ1-1): GAGVSQTPSNKVTEKGKYVELRCDPISGHTALYWYRQSLGQGPEFLIYFQGTGAADDSGLPNDRFFAVRPEGSVSTLKIQRTERGDSAVYLCASSITGGAEAFFGQGTRLTVV.

The chain has TRBV12-3 or TRBV12-4 and TRBJ2-7; as DNA is missing, the TRBD1 call by TCRdb cannot be tested. There are 14 residues in the CDR3. The CDR3 protein is CASSLFGQGYEQYF.

The chain is built from TRBV28 and TRBJ2-3; with no DNA, the TCRdb D assignment of TRBD2 cannot be verified. The CDR3 sequence is 16 residues long. Germline CDR1 is MDHEN and CDR2 is SYDVKM. CDR3 sequence: CASSLAAGGNPDTQYF.

V and J are TRBV29-1 and TRBJ1-3. The CDR3 totals 14 residues. CDR1 is SQVTM and CDR2 is ANQGSEA in the germline V gene. CDR3 protein: CSAIGPDTGNTIYF.

The rearrangement joins TRBV29-1 to TRBJ2-2; TCRdb calls TRBD1, which cannot be checked without DNA. The CDR3 contains 13 residues. Germline values: CDR1 SQVTM, CDR2 ANQGSEA. The chain's CDR3 is CSVATGATGELFF.

The chain recombines TRBV27 with TRBJ1-2. CDR3 length: 14 residues. The V gene's germline CDR1 is MNHEY and CDR2 SMNVEV (reference sequence). CDR3 sequence: CASSSATRGYGYTF.

J is TRBJ1-3 and V is TRBV29-1. Germline V gene sequence: CDR1 SQVTM, CDR2 ANQGSEA. The CDR3 has 14 amino acids. CDR3 residues: CSVSSGSSGNTIYF.

The chain has TRBV6-5 and TRBJ1-6; TCRdb's D gene call, TRBD1, goes unchecked for lack of DNA. The CDR3 spans 18 residues. Germline CDR1 MNHEY, CDR2 SVGAGI. CDR3 sequence: CASSYSGVGATYNSPLHF.

V gene TRBV7-9 combines with J gene TRBJ2-1; the TCRdb call, TRBD2, lacks DNA for checking. CDR3 length: 16 amino acids. Germline CDR1 and CDR2: SEHNR and FQNEAQ (reference sequence). CDR3 loop: CASSPQRVSSYNEQFF.

The V and J genes are TRBV29-1 and TRBJ2-3; checking the TCRdb D call of TRBD2 is not possible without DNA. The CDR3 is made up of 13 amino acids. The germline V gene encodes CDR1 SQVTM and CDR2 ANQGSEA. CDR3 amino acids: CSVTRQSTDTQYF.

This sequence joins TRBV15 and TRBJ2-1. The CDR3 consists of 16 residues. From germline, CDR1 is LNHNV and CDR2 YYDKDF (reference sequence). The CDR3 sequence is CATSREGTSSYNEQFF.

The genes are TRBV12-3 or TRBV12-4 and TRBJ2-2. This CDR3 spans 15 amino acids. CDR3 sequence: CASSFGLASTGELFF.

CDR3 in amino acids: CASSPGLVILAQEFRFF. The genes are TRBV12-3 or TRBV12-4 and TRBJ2-1; checking the TCRdb D call of TRBD2 is not possible without DNA. The CDR3 spans 17 residues.

V usage is TRBV29-1 and J usage is TRBJ1-2; as DNA is missing, the TRBD1 call by TCRdb cannot be tested. The CDR3 has 12 residues. Germline CDR1 and CDR2: SQVTM and ANQGSEA. The chain's CDR3 is CSKGQSNYGYTF.

The chain joins TRBV5-6 to TRBJ2-7. The CDR3 spans 14 residues. In germline, CDR1 is SGHDT, CDR2 YYEEEE. The CDR3 reads CASSRSMGSYEQYF.

The chain couples TRBV3-1 to TRBJ2-5. Germline V gene data show CDR1 as LGHDT and CDR2 as YNNKEL (reference sequence). The CDR3 is 15 residues long. CDR3 loop: CASSPSGGTQETQYF.

V and J are TRBV6-1 and TRBJ2-1. The CDR3 spans 16 residues. Germline values: CDR1 MNHNS, CDR2 SASEGT. The CDR3 loop reads CASSDLRHGGYNEQFF.

This CDR3 is CASSPGGSNQPQHF. The chain is built from TRBV7-6 and TRBJ1-5; TCRdb calls TRBD1, which cannot be checked without DNA. In germline, CDR1 is SGHVS, CDR2 FNYEAQ. The CDR3 extends over 14 amino acids. The entire variable domain, with the rest obtained from reference TRBV7-6 and TRBJ1-5, is as follows: GAGVSQSPRYKVTKRGQDVALRCDPISGHVSLYWYRQALGQGPEFLTYFNYEAQQDKSGLPNDRFSAERPEGSISTLTIQRTEQRDSAMYRCASSPGGSNQPQHFGDGTRLSIL.